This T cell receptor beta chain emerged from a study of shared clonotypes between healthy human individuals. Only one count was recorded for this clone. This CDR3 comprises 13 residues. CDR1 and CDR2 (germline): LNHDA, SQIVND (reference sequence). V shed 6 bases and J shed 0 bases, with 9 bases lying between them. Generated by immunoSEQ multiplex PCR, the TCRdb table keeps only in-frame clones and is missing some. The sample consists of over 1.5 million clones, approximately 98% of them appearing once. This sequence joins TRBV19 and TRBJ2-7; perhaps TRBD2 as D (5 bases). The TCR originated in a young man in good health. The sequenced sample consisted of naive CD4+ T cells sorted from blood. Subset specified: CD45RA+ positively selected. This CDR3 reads CASREDGSYEQYF. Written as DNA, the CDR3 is TGTGCCAGTAGGGAGGACGGCTCCTACGAGCAGTACTTC.